This TCR beta chain was sequenced in a study of alternative splicing in chronic myeloid leukemia remission (TCRdb year 2020). Background on the whole study: RNA sequencing was used to profile peripheral blood from chronic-phase CML patients at diagnosis and at remission, and the results were compared with those from healthy donors. Median ages of around 52 years at diagnosis, about 59 at remission and roughly 39 for healthy controls were recorded. Female/male counts of 11/5 were recorded for diagnosis samples, 8/3 for remission samples and 2/4 for controls. Total RNA was extracted with Trizol from peripheral blood mononuclear cells of diagnosis, remission and control samples.

Peripheral blood from five or six healthy donors served as normal controls. Libraries were made using bulk RNA-seq. The TruSeq Stranded RNA sample prep kit was used to generate libraries of poly-A-enriched mRNA from an input of around 1 ug total RNA. Paired-end sequencing was carried out on a HiSeq 2500, and each sample was sequenced in triplicate. A read length of 125 nucleotides per mate was used for RNA-seq. The original pipeline was this. Reads were trimmed and aligned to hg38 using STAR v2.7, and quality control was done with FASTQC, RSeQC and multiqc. Salmon 0.14.1 was used to quantify gene expression levels as transcripts per million (TPM). Principal component analysis suggested that transcriptomic profiles were not driven by trial, library batch, sequencing batch, treatment regimen or sex. TCRdb reprocessed the reads and lists each CDR3 protein sequence as a single entry, with no DNA. What appears here as the V and J calls and clone size reflects TCRdb's work, not the paper's. For this sample the table gives 200 or so distinct CDR3 sequences, of which just under 95% were detected only once. The ten largest account for 10% to 15% of the sample.

General findings and caveats noted by the study authors: Blood cell composition differed strongly depending on the timepoint, moving from an enrichment of myeloid progenitors at diagnosis to an enrichment of mature lymphoid cells at remission. At remission, blood cell composition had been reconfigured so that it resembled normal controls enriched in lymphoid cells.

As for this clonotype: No antigen is known for it.

Sequencing used PBMCs. This clonotype was obtained from a person in their thirties or forties in good health.

The CDR3 has the sequence CASSEMGSQPQHF. The chain couples TRBV2 to TRBJ1-5. In the germline V gene, CDR1 corresponds to SNHLY and CDR2 to FYNNEI. The CDR3 has 13 amino acids, counting the end cysteine and phenylalanine. Nucleotide data are not available.